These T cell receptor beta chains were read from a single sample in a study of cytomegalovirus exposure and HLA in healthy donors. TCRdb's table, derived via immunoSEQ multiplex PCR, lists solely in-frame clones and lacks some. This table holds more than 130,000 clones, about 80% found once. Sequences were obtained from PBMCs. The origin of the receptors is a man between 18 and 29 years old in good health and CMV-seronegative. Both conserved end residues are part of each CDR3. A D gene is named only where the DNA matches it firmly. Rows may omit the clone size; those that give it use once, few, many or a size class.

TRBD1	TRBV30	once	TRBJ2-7	CAWRQGAREQYF	TGTGCCTGGAGACAGGGGGCGCGTGAGCAGTACTTC
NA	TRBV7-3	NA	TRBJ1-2	CASSSGLLQGEGYTF	TGTGCCAGCAGCTCGGGCCTCCTCCAGGGCGAGGGCTACACCTTC
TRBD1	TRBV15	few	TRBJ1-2	CATSRSRGSGQSVYGYTF	TGTGCCACCAGCAGAAGTCGCGGGTCGGGACAGTCCGTCTATGGCTACACCTTC
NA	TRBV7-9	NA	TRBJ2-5	CASSFSGLQETQYF	TGTGCCAGCAGCTTTAGCGGCTTACAAGAGACCCAGTACTTC
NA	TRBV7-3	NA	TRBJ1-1	CASSLNRVGTEAFF	TGTGCCAGCAGCCTGAACAGGGTCGGCACTGAAGCTTTCTTT
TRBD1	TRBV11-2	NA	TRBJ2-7	CASSLVYRDRYYEQYF	TGTGCCAGCAGCTTAGTCTACCGGGACAGGTACTACGAGCAGTACTTC
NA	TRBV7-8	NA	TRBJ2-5	CASSLPLGQGQETQYF	TGTGCCAGCAGCTTGCCGCTCGGCCAGGGTCAGGAGACCCAGTACTTC
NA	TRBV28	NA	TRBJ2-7	CASTRTGLDYEQYF	TGTGCCAGCACCAGAACGGGACTGGACTACGAGCAGTACTTC
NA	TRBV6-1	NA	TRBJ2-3	CASSDGGYTDTQYF	TGTGCCAGCAGTGATGGCGGATACACAGATACGCAGTATTTT
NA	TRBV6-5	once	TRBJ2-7	CASSYGQGRAYEQYF	TGTGCCAGCAGTTACGGTCAGGGTCGGGCCTACGAGCAGTACTTC
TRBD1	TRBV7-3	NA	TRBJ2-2	CASSLTGGDTGELFF	TGTGCCAGCAGCTTGACAGGGGGCGACACCGGGGAGCTGTTTTTT
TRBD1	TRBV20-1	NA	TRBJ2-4	CSARTGQVQYF	TGCAGTGCTCGGACCGGACAGGTTCAGTACTTC
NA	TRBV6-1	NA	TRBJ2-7	CASSEGTGTYEQYF	TGTGCCAGCAGTGAAGGTACGGGGACCTACGAGCAGTACTTC
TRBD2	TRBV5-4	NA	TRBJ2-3	CASSRTSGGTDTQYF	TGTGCCAGCAGCAGGACTAGCGGGGGCACAGATACGCAGTATTTT
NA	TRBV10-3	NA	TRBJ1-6	CAIRGANSPLHF	TGTGCCATCCGGGGAGCCAATTCACCCCTCCACTTT
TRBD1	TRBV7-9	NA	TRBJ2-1	CASSLVDRADEQFF	TGTGCCAGCAGCTTAGTCGACAGGGCCGATGAGCAGTTCTTC
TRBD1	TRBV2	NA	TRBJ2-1	CASSEWDRAYNEQFF	TGTGCCAGCAGTGAATGGGACAGGGCATACAATGAGCAGTTCTTC
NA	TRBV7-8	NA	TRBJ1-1	CASTPQGDTEAFF	TGTGCCAGTACGCCGCAAGGGGACACTGAAGCTTTCTTT
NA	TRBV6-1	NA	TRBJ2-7	CASSEAGFDSSLFF	TGTGCCAGCAGTGAAGCAGGCTTCGACAGCTCCTTGTTCTTC
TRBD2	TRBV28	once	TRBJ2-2	CASSDTSGTNTGELFF	TGTGCCAGCAGTGACACTAGCGGGACGAACACCGGGGAGCTGTTTTTT
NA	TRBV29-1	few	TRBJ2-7	CSVEASPRFEQYF	TGCAGCGTTGAGGCTAGCCCCCGTTTCGAGCAGTACTTC
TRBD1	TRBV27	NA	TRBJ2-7	CASSPSVGTATYEQYF	TGTGCCAGCAGTCCATCCGTTGGGACAGCTACCTACGAGCAGTACTTC